The 30 T cell receptor beta chains below come from one sample, sequenced in a study of cytomegalovirus exposure and HLA in healthy donors. The primer mix had 60 Vbeta and 13 Jbeta primers. Profiling relied on immunoSEQ multiplex PCR, and the TCRdb table lists in-frame clones only, not all of them. The sample has fewer than 200,000 clones, roughly four fifths seen once; the top ten hold 1.6%. Sample: PBMCs. The receptors derive from a man aged 50-60 years in good health and CMV-seronegative.

Only a few counts were recorded for this clone. V gene TRBV10-3 combines with J gene TRBJ1-2; TRBD1 aligns across 7 bases. The CDR3 is 14 amino acids. V was pared by 6 bases and J by 4 bases, with 8 bases of the junction left unmatched. Germline loops: CDR1 ENHRY, CDR2 SYGVKD. The chain's CDR3 is CAIRGTETLYGYTF. The CDR3 bases are TGTGCCATCAGAGGGACAGAAACCCTCTATGGCTACACCTTC.

The chain joins TRBV19 to TRBJ1-3; tentatively, D is TRBD1 (6 bases). Germline lookup yields CDR1 LNHDA and CDR2 SQIVND (reference sequence). The CDR3 covers 15 residues. The germline V and J ends were trimmed by 7 bases and 4 bases, with 17 bases remaining between them. The CDR3 spells CASTNPRGSGNTIYF. In DNA form, the CDR3 reads TGTGCCAGTACCAATCCCAGGGGTTCGGGAAACACCATATATTTT.

The chain combines TRBV28 with TRBJ2-7, with 15 bases lining up with TRBD2. Unmatched junction bases numbered 9, after V lost 5 bases and J lost 7 bases. CDR1 MDHEN and CDR2 SYDVKM come from the germline V gene. The CDR3 has 16 residues. The CDR3 region has the DNA TGTGCCAGCAGTCCCAGGACTAGCGGGAGGGCGGGAGAGCAGTACTTC. Protein sequence: CASSPRTSGRAGEQYF. Full variable domain (remainder filled in from reference TRBV28 and TRBJ2-7): DVKVTQSSRYLVKRTGEKVFLECVQDMDHENMFWYRQDPGLGLRLIYFSYDVKMKEKGDIPEGYSVSREKKERFSLILESASTNQTSMYLCASSPRTSGRAGEQYFGPGTRLTVT.

The V gene is TRBV7-2, the J gene TRBJ2-3; D call uncertain. Trimming removed 5 bases from V and 7 bases from J, with 10 bases in between. This CDR3 is built from 12 residues. Germline CDR1 is SGHTA and CDR2 is FQGNSA. CDR3 nucleotides: TGTGCCAGCAGCCCCCCCGCGTATACGCAGTATTTT. Translation gives CASSPPAYTQYF.

The rearrangement uses TRBV5-6 and TRBJ2-1, with a possible D match to TRBD2 (5 bases). CDR1 is SGHDT and CDR2 is YYEEEE in the germline V gene. The CDR3 is 16 amino acids. V was cut by 3 bases and J by 0 bases, with 13 bases left in between. The CDR3 DNA is TGTGCCAGCAGCTCCTGGACGGGGAGCTCCTACAATGAGCAGTTCTTC. Protein: CASSSWTGSSYNEQFF.

This clone has only one observation. The genes are TRBV5-1 and TRBJ2-3; D call uncertain. The ends were cut back, 5 bases at V and 0 bases at J, with 10 bases in the middle. Germline loops: CDR1 SGHRS, CDR2 YFSETQ. The CDR3 has 14 amino acids. CDR3 in DNA: TGCGCCAGCAGGGTCCGGGTAAGCACAGATACGCAGTATTTT. Amino acid sequence: CASRVRVSTDTQYF.

A single count supports this clone. The chain recombines TRBV30 with TRBJ2-2; D is possibly TRBD2 (5 bases). Germline CDR1 is GTSNPN and CDR2 is SVGIG (reference sequence). V was shortened by 0 bases and J by 1 base, with 6 bases between the two germline ends. The CDR3 has 14 amino acids. The CDR3 is CAWSVEVNTGELFF. CDR3 DNA sequence: TGTGCCTGGAGTGTGGAGGTGAACACCGGGGAGCTGTTTTTT.

The chain recombines TRBV18 with TRBJ2-5, with D uncertain. There are 13 residues in the CDR3. CDR1 is KGHSH and CDR2 is LQKENI in the germline V gene. The germline V and J ends were trimmed by 5 bases and 0 bases, with 7 bases remaining between them. The CDR3 spells CASSMSYQETQYF. In DNA form, the CDR3 reads TGTGCCAGCTCAATGAGTTACCAAGAGACCCAGTACTTC.

This chain joins TRBV5-1 and TRBJ2-5, with D tentatively TRBD2 (5 bases). CDR3 length: 15 amino acids. Germline CDR1 SGHRS, CDR2 YFSETQ. The ends were cut back, 0 bases at V and 4 bases at J, with 13 bases in the middle. CDR3 residues: CASSLVSGVAETQYF. Written as DNA, the CDR3 is TGCGCCAGCAGCTTGGTATCCGGGGTGGCAGAGACCCAGTACTTC.

This clone was observed a few times. The V gene is TRBV5-8, the J gene TRBJ2-7; D is possibly TRBD1 (6 bases). The V end lost 7 bases, the J end lost 0 bases, and 17 bases lay between the germline ends. This CDR3 comprises 15 residues. Germline CDR1 SGHTS, CDR2 YDEGEE. The CDR3 nucleotides are TGTGCCAGCTTCTCCCTCGGACAGAGCTCCTACGAGCAGTACTTC. Protein: CASFSLGQSSYEQYF.

CDR3 loop: CASSTLQGARNTIYF. CDR3 bases: TGTGCCAGTAGTACCCTACAGGGGGCGCGAAACACCATATATTTT. V usage is TRBV19 and J usage is TRBJ1-3, with TRBD1 matching 9 bases. This CDR3 is 15 amino acids long. V shed 4 bases, J shed 5 bases, and the junction held 6 bases outside the gene matches. Germline lookup yields CDR1 LNHDA and CDR2 SQIVND (reference sequence).

The V and J genes are TRBV5-1 and TRBJ2-1; weak D call: TRBD2 (6 bases). Germline V gives CDR1 SGHRS, CDR2 YFSETQ. The CDR3 length is 11 residues. V dropped 4 bases and J dropped 10 bases, with 9 bases sitting between them. CDR3 in amino acids: CASSPREEQFF. The CDR3 DNA sequence: TGCGCCAGCAGCCCCCGGGAGGAGCAGTTCTTC. Filled out from reference TRBV5-1 and TRBJ2-1, the complete variable domain reads KAGVTQTPRYLIKTRGQQVTLSCSPISGHRSVSWYQQTPGQGLQFLFEYFSETQRNKGNFPGRFSGRQFSNSRSEMNVSTLELGDSALYLCASSPREEQFFGPGTRLTVL.

The V call is TRBV15, the J call TRBJ1-2; TRBD1 agrees at 8 bases. V shed 1 base and J 8 bases; nucleotides not matched to a gene: 6. CDR3 length: 14 amino acids. The germline CDR1 and CDR2 sequences are LNHNV and YYDKDF (reference sequence). CDR3 sequence: CATSRVRGQEGYTF. In DNA form, the CDR3 reads TGTGCCACCAGCAGAGTCAGGGGGCAGGAGGGCTACACCTTC.

The chain couples TRBV5-4 to TRBJ2-5; 7 nucleotides match TRBD1. Trimming at V came to 0 bases and at J to 1 base, leaving 9 bases not matched to a gene. The CDR3 has 17 amino acids. The V gene's germline CDR1 is SGHNT and CDR2 YYREEE (reference sequence). CDR3 sequence (DNA): TGTGCCAGCAGCTTGGGGTTAAACAGGGGAATCCAAGAGACCCAGTACTTC. Amino acids: CASSLGLNRGIQETQYF.

The rearrangement links TRBV4-2 to TRBJ2-7; weak D call: TRBD2 (6 bases). V shed 2 bases and J shed 3 bases, with 14 bases lying between them. CDR1 and CDR2 (germline): LGHNA, YNFKEQ. The CDR3 loop spans 15 amino acids. The CDR3 DNA reads TGTGCCAGCAGCCAATCGTGGCGGGAAAACTACGAGCAGTACTTC. It translates to CASSQSWRENYEQYF.

The genes are TRBV10-3 and TRBJ1-6, with D possibly TRBD1 on 5 matching bases. This CDR3 is 16 amino acids long. The ends were cut back, 10 bases at V and 1 base at J, with 17 bases in the middle. CDR1 is ENHRY, CDR2 SYGVKD, per germline. The CDR3: CASLSGGLSYNSPLHF. CDR3 in DNA: TGTGCCAGCCTTTCGGGGGGATTATCCTATAATTCACCCCTCCACTTT.

The genes are TRBV7-9 and TRBJ2-3, with no clear D. The CDR3 runs 10 residues. Trimming stripped 5 bases from V and 8 bases from J, with 5 bases between. Per the germline V gene, CDR1 is SEHNR and CDR2 is FQNEAQ (reference sequence). The CDR3 loop reads CASSLITQYF. The CDR3 DNA reads as TGTGCCAGCAGCCTTATTACGCAGTATTTT.

This clone was picked up a small number of times. This chain joins TRBV4-3 and TRBJ1-3, with D unresolved. The CDR3 is 16 residues long. V dropped 1 base and J dropped 0 bases, with 10 bases sitting between them. The germline gives CDR1 LGHNA, CDR2 YSLEER. The CDR3 sequence is CASSQGALLSGNTIYF. The CDR3 nucleotides read TGCGCCAGCAGCCAAGGAGCGCTACTCTCTGGAAACACCATATATTTT.

The rearrangement joins TRBV27 to TRBJ2-7; TRBD1 aligns across 9 bases. Germline V gene lookup returns CDR1 MNHEY and CDR2 SMNVEV (reference sequence). The CDR3 loop spans 15 amino acids. Losses at the gene ends were 6 bases for V and 2 bases for J; bases not matched to a gene: 8. CDR3: CASRVPGTGPYEQYF. CDR3 DNA sequence: TGTGCCAGCAGAGTACCGGGGACAGGGCCCTACGAGCAGTACTTC.

The V and J genes are TRBV5-1 and TRBJ2-3; the match to TRBD2 covers 8 bases. There are 15 residues in the CDR3. V trimming: 0 bases; J trimming: 1 base; junction bases outside the gene matches: 1. Germline lookup yields CDR1 SGHRS and CDR2 YFSETQ. DNA for the CDR3: TGCGCCAGCAGCTTGGGAGCGGGAGGCACAGATACGCAGTATTTT. Translating gives CASSLGAGGTDTQYF.

This chain joins TRBV7-2 and TRBJ2-5; D possibly corresponds to TRBD2 (5 bases). From germline, CDR1 is SGHTA and CDR2 FQGNSA. CDR3 size: 14 residues. Trimming cost V 5 bases and J 6 bases, with 16 bases left between them. The CDR3 nucleotides read TGTGCCAGCAGCATCGGTCCTGAGGGAAAGACCCAGTACTTC. The encoded protein is CASSIGPEGKTQYF.

The CDR3 loop is CAWRSAGLSYNSPLHF. The CDR3 region has the DNA TGTGCCTGGAGATCGGCAGGGCTCTCCTATAATTCACCCCTCCACTTT. V and J are TRBV30 and TRBJ1-6; the D gene is possibly TRBD1 (5 bases). This CDR3 is 16 amino acids long. The V gene's germline CDR1 is GTSNPN and CDR2 SVGIG (reference sequence). The V end lost 3 bases, the J end lost 0 bases, and 12 bases lay between the germline ends.

In its sample, this clone was seen a few times. This rearrangement joins TRBV11-2 to TRBJ2-7; 9 bases line up with TRBD2. With V trimmed by 11 bases and J by 3 bases, 11 bases remained unmatched. Germline V gene data show CDR1 as SGHAT and CDR2 as FQNNGV. CDR3 length: 14 residues. CDR3 nucleotide sequence: TGTGCCGGCACCTTTGAGACTAGCGGCTACGAGCAGTACTTC. It codes for CAGTFETSGYEQYF.

The V call is TRBV6-5, the J call TRBJ1-1, with D perhaps matching TRBD1 (6 bases). Deletions cut 7 bases from V and 3 bases from J, with 15 bases between. The length of the CDR3 is 14 residues. Germline-derived CDR1 and CDR2 are MNHEY and SVGAGI. The CDR3 protein is CASMTKGDYTEAFF. CDR3 sequence (DNA): TGTGCCAGCATGACCAAGGGGGATTACACTGAAGCTTTCTTT.

This chain uses TRBV30 with TRBJ1-6; 10 bases line up with TRBD1. Unmatched junction bases numbered 5, after V lost 5 bases and J lost 7 bases. This CDR3 is built from 14 residues. The V gene's germline CDR1 is GTSNPN and CDR2 SVGIG (reference sequence). DNA of the CDR3: TGTGCCTGGCGGGGACAGGGGAGGAATTCACCCCTCCACTTT. It yields the protein CAWRGQGRNSPLHF.

The CDR3 sequence is CASSPGVSGELFF. The CDR3 bases are TGTGCCAGCAGCCCAGGGGTGTCCGGGGAGCTGTTTTTT. This chain connects TRBV11-3 to TRBJ2-2, with D perhaps matching TRBD1 (6 bases). From germline, CDR1 is SGHNT and CDR2 YENEEA. CDR3 length: 13 amino acids. Trimming took off 5 bases at V and 6 bases at J, with 10 bases between the two ends.

The chain joins TRBV10-3 to TRBJ2-5, with TRBD2 matching over 8 bases. The V gene's germline CDR1 is ENHRY and CDR2 SYGVKD. CDR3 length: 16 amino acids. V lost 8 bases and J lost 4; bases outside the gene matches: 15. Written as DNA, the CDR3 is TGTGCCATCGGGGGTAGGGCGGGAGGTGCACCAGAGACCCAGTACTTC. Translating gives CAIGGRAGGAPETQYF.

This rearrangement joins TRBV5-6 to TRBJ1-2; D unresolved. The CDR3 runs to 12 residues. The germline gives CDR1 SGHDT, CDR2 YYEEEE. The V and J ends lost 3 bases and 9 bases respectively, with 12 bases between them. CDR3 loop: CASSWRRDSYTF. DNA for the CDR3: TGTGCCAGCAGCTGGAGGAGGGATAGCTACACCTTC.

V usage is TRBV6-5 and J usage is TRBJ1-6; 8 bases align to TRBD1. CDR3 length: 14 residues. Germline CDR1 and CDR2: MNHEY and SVGAGI. J was trimmed by 7 bases and V by 5 bases; bases with no gene match: 4. CDR3 protein: CASSKRDRNSPLHF. The CDR3 region has the DNA TGTGCCAGCAGTAAACGGGACAGGAATTCACCCCTCCACTTT.

This chain connects TRBV15 to TRBJ2-3; possible D gene TRBD1, 5 bases. The V and J ends lost 1 base and 2 bases respectively, with 13 bases between them. This CDR3 is 16 amino acids long. Per the germline V gene, CDR1 is LNHNV and CDR2 is YYDKDF (reference sequence). The CDR3 spells CATSRGMGQATDTQYF. CDR3 DNA: TGTGCCACCAGCAGAGGGATGGGGCAGGCCACAGATACGCAGTATTTT.